The 31 T cell receptor beta chains below all came from one sample that was sequenced in a study of blood T cell repertoires in COVID-19. Here immunoSEQ multiplex PCR was the method, and the copy in TCRdb shows in-frame clones only, minus some. The sample has a few hundred thousand clones; about 79% are singletons. The specimen was peripheral blood. The source is a man between 40 and 49 years old who had recovered from COVID-19.

This chain connects TRBV2 to TRBJ1-1, with D possibly TRBD1 on 5 matching bases. There are 11 residues in the CDR3. Germline V gene sequence: CDR1 SNHLY, CDR2 FYNNEI. Trimming pared 3 bases from V and 7 bases from J, leaving 6 bases between. This CDR3 is CASSEGGEAFF. In DNA form, the CDR3 reads TGTGCCAGCAGTGAGGGGGGTGAAGCTTTCTTT.

This clone has a handful of counts. The rearrangement joins TRBV9 to TRBJ2-2; 10 bases are shared with TRBD1. The CDR3 is made up of 16 amino acids. Per germline, CDR1 SGDLS and CDR2 YYNGEE. J lost 4 bases, V lost 3 bases, and 6 bases had no gene match. CDR3: CASSGGTGESTGELFF. CDR3 coding DNA: TGTGCCAGCAGCGGAGGGACAGGGGAAAGCACCGGGGAGCTGTTTTTT.

The V and J genes are TRBV13 and TRBJ2-7, with TRBD2 identical over 11 bases. V lost 9 bases to trimming and J lost 6 bases; unmatched junction nucleotides: 10. Germline assignment: CDR1 PRHDT and CDR2 FYEKMQ (reference sequence). The CDR3 spans 14 residues. CDR3 in amino acids: CASHRLAGNGEQYF. CDR3 sequence (DNA): TGTGCCAGTCACCGACTAGCGGGAAACGGCGAGCAGTACTTC.

V and J are TRBV15 and TRBJ2-2; D is uncertain. From germline, CDR1 is LNHNV and CDR2 YYDKDF (reference sequence). V was cut by 0 bases and J by 0 bases, with 8 bases left in between. The CDR3 runs to 16 residues. The CDR3 DNA reads as TGTGCCACCAGCAGAGATGCAACAACGAACACCGGGGAGCTGTTTTTT. Encoded protein: CATSRDATTNTGELFF.

This sequence joins TRBV7-9 and TRBJ1-2, with D perhaps matching TRBD1 (6 bases). CDR3 size: 14 residues. The ends were cut back, 10 bases at V and 1 base at J, with 16 bases in the middle. From germline, CDR1 is SEHNR and CDR2 FQNEAQ (reference sequence). The CDR3 nucleotides are TGTGCCACTCCGGACAGCAGGTTTAACTATGGCTACACCTTC. It specifies CATPDSRFNYGYTF.

The chain recombines TRBV11-2 with TRBJ2-3, with TRBD2 matching 9 bases. Germline loops: CDR1 SGHAT, CDR2 FQNNGV. After removal of 5 bases from V and 4 bases from J, the junction contained 10 bases not matched to a gene. CDR3 size: 16 residues. The CDR3 sequence is CASSDHSGSRPDTQYF. For the CDR3, the DNA is TGTGCCAGCAGCGACCATAGCGGGAGTAGGCCAGATACGCAGTATTTT.

Only a few counts were recorded for this clone. The gene calls are TRBV9 and TRBJ1-1, with no clear D. V was pared by 0 bases and J by 2 bases, with 8 bases between. The CDR3 loop spans 14 amino acids. Germline values: CDR1 SGDLS, CDR2 YYNGEE. The chain's CDR3 is CASSVAPLNTEAFF. CDR3 coding DNA: TGTGCCAGCAGCGTAGCCCCGTTAAACACTGAAGCTTTCTTT. The entire variable domain, with the rest obtained from reference TRBV9 and TRBJ1-1, is as follows: DSGVTQTPKHLITATGQRVTLRCSPRSGDLSVYWYQQSLDQGLQFLIQYYNGEERAKGNILERFSAQQFPDLHSELNLSSLELGDSALYFCASSVAPLNTEAFFGQGTRLTVV.

V and J are TRBV5-1 and TRBJ2-1; 10 bases line up with TRBD2. Trimming removed 4 bases from V and 6 bases from J; junction bases left unmatched: 4. Germline loops: CDR1 SGHRS, CDR2 YFSETQ. This CDR3 is 14 amino acids long. CDR3 residues: CASSPWTSGNEQFF. The CDR3 coding sequence is TGCGCCAGCAGCCCCTGGACTAGCGGCAATGAGCAGTTCTTC.

V and J are TRBV11-3 and TRBJ1-1; 9 positions agree with TRBD1. Per the germline V gene, CDR1 is SGHNT and CDR2 is YENEEA. V lost 0 bases, J lost 6 bases, and 5 bases stayed unmatched. This CDR3 region has 15 residues. CDR3 coding DNA: TGTGCCAGCAGCTTAGATTTGGGACAGGGAGCTGAAGCTTTCTTT. Encoded protein: CASSLDLGQGAEAFF.

The chain uses TRBV4-2 and TRBJ2-2, with 9 bases identical to TRBD1. Germline V gene lookup returns CDR1 LGHNA and CDR2 YNFKEQ. The CDR3 sequence is 18 residues long. With 2 bases clipped from V and 4 bases from J, the junction kept 11 bases outside the gene matches. CDR3 sequence (DNA): TGTGCCAGCAGCCAAATGGTAGGGGGACAGGGCCCCACCGGGGAGCTGTTTTTT. It is translated as CASSQMVGGQGPTGELFF.

The chain employs TRBV5-4 and TRBJ2-5; 8 positions agree with TRBD2. Germline V gene data show CDR1 as SGHNT and CDR2 as YYREEE (reference sequence). Losses at the gene ends were 4 bases for V and 4 bases for J; bases not matched to a gene: 9. The CDR3 is made up of 15 amino acids. The CDR3 nucleotides read TGTGCCAGCAGCCTCTCCGGGACTAGAGGAGAGACCCAGTACTTC. This encodes CASSLSGTRGETQYF.

The chain is built from TRBV20-1 and TRBJ2-1, with D unresolved. Germline V gene sequence: CDR1 DFQATT, CDR2 SNEGSKA (reference sequence). The V gene lost 6 bases and the J gene lost 4 bases, with 4 bases spanning the gap. The CDR3 has 10 residues. The chain's CDR3 is CSARYNEQFF. DNA of the CDR3: TGCAGTGCCCGGTACAATGAGCAGTTCTTC.

This clone was counted between two and nine times. The V gene is TRBV5-6, the J gene TRBJ1-2, with D hard to call. V was shortened by 3 bases and J by 7 bases, with 10 bases between the two germline ends. CDR1 SGHDT and CDR2 YYEEEE come from the germline V gene. The CDR3 runs 12 residues. The CDR3 sequence: CASSYRLIGYTF. CDR3 coding DNA: TGTGCCAGCAGCTACAGATTGATTGGCTACACCTTC.

This chain connects TRBV4-3 to TRBJ2-2; possible D gene TRBD1, 6 bases. The germline V gene has CDR1 LGHNA and CDR2 YSLEER. The V and J ends lost 1 base and 2 bases respectively, with 11 bases between them. The CDR3 has 16 residues. The CDR3 sequence is CASSQAGGRNTGELFF. DNA for the CDR3: TGCGCCAGCAGCCAAGCTGGGGGCCGAAACACCGGGGAGCTGTTTTTT.

J is TRBJ2-7 and V is TRBV7-8, with D possibly matching TRBD2 (6 bases). Looked up from germline, CDR1 is SGHVS and CDR2 is FQNEAQ. With 3 bases removed from V and 4 bases from J, the gap between germline ends came to 16 bases. The length of the CDR3 is 15 residues. The CDR3 is CASSLGGAAIYEQYF. The CDR3 nucleotides are TGTGCCAGCAGCTTGGGGGGAGCGGCCATTTACGAGCAGTACTTC. Full variable domain (outside the CDR3, taken from reference TRBV7-8 and TRBJ2-7): GAGVSQSPRYKVAKRGQDVALRCDPISGHVSLFWYQQALGQGPEFLTYFQNEAQLDKSGLPSDRFFAERPEGSVSTLKIQRTQQEDSAVYLCASSLGGAAIYEQYFGPGTRLTVT.

This clone was found a few times. The chain employs TRBV5-1 and TRBJ2-2; D may be TRBD1 (5 bases). V was pared by 1 base and J by 7 bases, with 8 bases between. This CDR3 region has 13 residues. Germline CDR1 reads SGHRS; CDR2 reads YFSETQ. CDR3 in amino acids: CASSLIRDGELFF. CDR3 coding DNA: TGCGCCAGCAGCTTGATCAGGGACGGGGAGCTGTTTTTT.

V usage is TRBV7-6 and J usage is TRBJ2-1; D may be TRBD2 (6 bases). Germline assignment: CDR1 SGHVS and CDR2 FNYEAQ. This CDR3 is built from 14 residues. The V end was cut by 1 base, the J end by 16 bases, with 20 bases between. The CDR3 sequence is CASSLVPKGLRYFF. The CDR3 DNA reads as TGTGCCAGCAGCTTAGTACCCAAGGGACTCCGATATTTCTTC.

This sequence joins TRBV6-2 or TRBV6-3 and TRBJ2-1; no reliable D call. This CDR3 has 14 amino acids. Trimming shortened V by 0 bases and J by 4 bases, and 7 bases separated the two germline ends. Germline CDR1 reads MNHEY; CDR2 reads SVGEGT. The chain's CDR3 is CASSYSQAYNEQFF. The CDR3 region has the DNA TGTGCCAGCAGTTACTCGCAAGCGTACAATGAGCAGTTCTTC.

As DNA, the CDR3 is TGTGCCTGGATCTCGGCAGTCACTAGTAGGGACACTGAAGCTTTCTTT. Translating it yields CAWISAVTSRDTEAFF. The chain employs TRBV30 and TRBJ1-1; D gene uncertain. Trimming removed 4 bases at V and 3 bases at J, with 21 bases between. From germline, CDR1 is GTSNPN and CDR2 SVGIG (reference sequence). This CDR3 contains 16 residues.

This clone was counted once. CDR3 sequence (DNA): TGTGCCAGCAGTGCTGGGGGGGTTGGGACAGATACGCAGTATTTT. This encodes CASSAGGVGTDTQYF. The chain uses TRBV2 and TRBJ2-3, with 7 bases fitting TRBD2. Germline V lookup: CDR1 SNHLY, CDR2 FYNNEI. Unmatched junction bases numbered 7, after V lost 4 bases and J lost 3 bases. CDR3 length equals 15 residues.

The chain is built from TRBV6-5 and TRBJ2-7; TRBD1 matches at 8 bases. This CDR3 comprises 14 residues. With V trimmed by 6 bases and J by 2 bases, 6 bases remained unmatched. From germline, CDR1 is MNHEY and CDR2 SVGAGI. This chain's CDR3 is CASRPGTGTYEQYF. CDR3 DNA: TGTGCCAGCAGACCCGGGACAGGTACCTACGAGCAGTACTTC.

A remark on this clone: The same CDR3 arises from other DNA sequences in this sample as well. The chain recombines TRBV7-2 with TRBJ2-7, with 7 bases identical to TRBD2. CDR1 SGHTA and CDR2 FQGNSA come from the germline V gene. The CDR3 spans 14 residues. Unmatched junction bases numbered 2, after V lost 1 base and J lost 2 bases. CDR3 in DNA: TGTGCCAGCAGCTTAGGGGCGGGGGCCTACGAGCAGTACTTC. Translating it yields CASSLGAGAYEQYF.

This rearrangement joins TRBV9 to TRBJ2-5, with D perhaps matching TRBD1 (6 bases). Germline-derived CDR1 and CDR2 are SGDLS and YYNGEE. There are 13 residues in the CDR3. V lost 9 bases and J 3 bases, leaving 15 bases between the germline ends. The CDR3 region has the DNA TGTGCCACCTCTCCAGGGGCGGAAGAGACCCAGTACTTC. Translation gives CATSPGAEETQYF.

This chain uses TRBV19 with TRBJ2-5, with D perhaps TRBD2 (5 bases). V lost 1 base to trimming and J lost 2 bases, with 11 bases between them. This CDR3 is built from 15 residues. From germline, CDR1 is LNHDA and CDR2 SQIVND (reference sequence). The CDR3 is CASSIGRIGQETQYF. The DNA for the CDR3 is TGTGCCAGTAGTATAGGGAGGATTGGTCAAGAGACCCAGTACTTC.

This clone was observed a handful of times. The chain employs TRBV30 and TRBJ1-2; no clear D. This CDR3 is built from 13 residues. V was cut by 2 bases and J by 8 bases, with 15 bases left in between. Germline assignment: CDR1 GTSNPN and CDR2 SVGIG (reference sequence). DNA for the CDR3: TGTGCCTGGAGTATGGGAGGGCTTGGGGGCTACACCTTC. Its translation: CAWSMGGLGGYTF.

J is TRBJ2-3 and V is TRBV27, with 8 bases fitting TRBD2. Germline trimming cut 6 bases from V and 5 bases from J; bases unmatched to any gene: 7. The CDR3 consists of 14 residues. The germline CDR1 and CDR2 sequences are MNHEY and SMNVEV (reference sequence). CDR3 DNA sequence: TGTGCCAGCAGCCAAGCGGGAGATGGAGATACGCAGTATTTT. This translates into CASSQAGDGDTQYF.

With respect to this clone: A much larger clone lies one base from this, so it may be a read error. The chain recombines TRBV6-5 with TRBJ1-2; TRBD1 agrees at 10 bases. The CDR3 totals 13 residues. Germline V gene data show CDR1 as MNHEY and CDR2 as SVGAGI. Trimming cost V 8 bases and J 3 bases; bases outside gene matches: 3. CDR3 coding DNA: TGTGCCAGCCGGGACAGGGGTGACTATGGCTACACCTTC. It yields the protein CASRDRGDYGYTF.

The chain couples TRBV30 to TRBJ1-6; D gene unclear. Germline values: CDR1 GTSNPN, CDR2 SVGIG (reference sequence). The CDR3 length is 13 residues. V was pared by 3 bases and J by 6 bases, with 9 bases between. The CDR3 nucleotides are TGTGCCTGGAGCGGTAGCCGTAATTCACCCCTCCACTTT. The encoded protein is CAWSGSRNSPLHF.

The gene calls are TRBV4-3 and TRBJ2-3, with a weak D call TRBD1 (5 bases). Trimming took 4 bases from V and 0 from J, leaving 11 bases between them. This CDR3 is 15 amino acids long. The germline V gene encodes CDR1 LGHNA and CDR2 YSLEER. CDR3 protein: CASSRGQVSTDTQYF. CDR3 DNA sequence: TGCGCCAGCAGCCGGGGCCAGGTTAGCACAGATACGCAGTATTTT.

V is TRBV11-2 and J is TRBJ2-2; 9 bases agree with TRBD2. CDR1 and CDR2 from the germline V gene are SGHAT and FQNNGV. CDR3 length: 15 residues. V gave up 2 bases and J gave up 5 bases; unmatched junction bases: 3. This CDR3 reads CASSLSGRNTGELFF. CDR3 sequence (DNA): TGTGCCAGCAGCTTAAGCGGGAGGAATACCGGGGAGCTGTTTTTT. The full variable domain, rest sourced from reference TRBV11-2 and TRBJ2-2, is EAGVAQSPRYKIIEKRQSVAFWCNPISGHATLYWYQQILGQGPKLLIQFQNNGVVDDSQLPKDRFSAERLKGVDSTLKIQPAKLEDSAVYLCASSLSGRNTGELFFGEGSRLTVL.

V usage is TRBV30 and J usage is TRBJ2-5; weak D call: TRBD2 (6 bases). The germline CDR1 and CDR2 sequences are GTSNPN and SVGIG (reference sequence). V shed 2 bases and J shed 0 bases, with 13 bases lying between them. The CDR3 is 15 residues long. DNA of the CDR3: TGTGCCTGGAGTATAGGTGGGGGGTACCAAGAGACCCAGTACTTC. Encoded protein: CAWSIGGGYQETQYF.